What follows are 18 T cell receptor beta chains derived from one specimen sequenced in a study of blood T cells in healthy people across ages. The authors ran a second PCR of 7 to 11 cycles using a sample-barcoded 5' primer and a J-beta primer mix. TCRdb independently ran MiXCR on the 5' RACE reads; one entry per CDR3 protein. The sample carries hundreds of thousands of distinct CDR3 sequences, about 28% recorded once. Specimen: blood. These receptors all come from a woman of 80 years or more in good health.

On this clonotype itself: A much larger clone differs from this one at a single base, so this may be a read error. The chain employs TRBV29-1 and TRBJ1-2, with D possibly matching TRBD1 (5 bases). The V end lost 2 bases, the J end lost 9 bases, and 13 bases lay between the germline ends. The CDR3 has 12 residues. Per germline, CDR1 SQVTM and CDR2 ANQGSEA. Here the CDR3 reads CSVETGRGSYTF. CDR3 coding DNA: TGCAGCGTTGAAACGGGGAGGGGTAGCTACACCTTC.

The genes are TRBV6-5 and TRBJ2-3, with D unresolved. The ends were cut back, 0 bases at V and 2 bases at J, with 9 bases in the middle. Germline V gene lookup returns CDR1 MNHEY and CDR2 SVGAGI. CDR3 length equals 15 residues. In DNA, the CDR3 is TGTGCCAGCAGTTACTCTCAGAAGCCCACAGATACGCAGTATTTT. Protein: CASSYSQKPTDTQYF.

V is TRBV4-3 and J is TRBJ1-2; D is possibly TRBD1 (6 bases). Germline CDR1 LGHNA, CDR2 YSLEER. The CDR3 runs 14 residues. Deletions cut 0 bases from V and 8 bases from J, with 13 bases between. For the CDR3, the DNA is TGCGCCAGCAGCCAAGAAGCCAGGGGAGGCGGCTACACCTTC. Protein sequence: CASSQEARGGGYTF.

This clonotype was seen at least ten times. The rearrangement links TRBV5-1 to TRBJ1-6; D gene unclear. The CDR3 loop spans 16 amino acids. The germline V gene encodes CDR1 SGHRS and CDR2 YFSETQ. V dropped 0 bases and J dropped 3 bases, with 10 bases sitting between them. Written as DNA, the CDR3 is TGCGCCAGCAGCTTGGCGGAGAGGATCTATAATTCACCCCTCCACTTT. This encodes CASSLAERIYNSPLHF.

This clonotype was recorded many times. This chain links TRBV5-6 with TRBJ2-3; tentative D call: TRBD2 (5 bases). Germline-derived CDR1 and CDR2 are SGHDT and YYEEEE. The CDR3 runs 14 residues. Trimming removed 7 bases at V and 2 bases at J, with 14 bases between. The CDR3 DNA reads TGTGCCAGCGGATCACTAGTTAACACAGATACGCAGTATTTT. It specifies CASGSLVNTDTQYF.

The chain joins TRBV4-2 to TRBJ1-4; 10 bases are shared with TRBD1. The CDR3 is 15 residues long. V trimming: 2 bases; J trimming: 6 bases; junction bases outside the gene matches: 3. Germline V CDR1 and CDR2: LGHNA, YNFKEQ. CDR3 sequence reads: CASSQSGTGDEKLFF. The CDR3 bases are TGTGCCAGCAGCCAATCCGGGACAGGGGATGAAAAACTGTTTTTT.

V is TRBV27 and J is TRBJ2-1; D perhaps matches TRBD2 (6 bases). CDR1 and CDR2 from the germline V gene are MNHEY and SMNVEV (reference sequence). Trimming took off 6 bases at V and 0 bases at J, with 15 bases between the two ends. The CDR3 totals 16 residues. CDR3: CASRGGGPSSYNEQFF. The CDR3 nucleotides read TGTGCCAGCAGAGGAGGAGGGCCCAGCTCCTACAATGAGCAGTTCTTC.

There are many counts of this clonotype. The DNA of the CDR3 is TGTGCCAGCAGTGATCTTCTAGCGGGGGAAAACAATGAGCAGTTCTTC. It yields the protein CASSDLLAGENNEQFF. The chain has TRBV25-1 and TRBJ2-1; 10 bases agree with TRBD2. The CDR3 contains 16 residues. The junction had 7 bases not matched to a gene; V was cut back by 3 bases and J by 5 bases. Germline V gene sequence: CDR1 MGHDK, CDR2 SYGVNS.

This clonotype was observed at least ten times. The chain is built from TRBV9 and TRBJ1-2, with unresolved D. The V end was cut by 0 bases, the J end by 2 bases, with 8 bases between. This CDR3 region has 14 residues. CDR1 and CDR2 from the germline V gene are SGDLS and YYNGEE. The CDR3 spells CASSVGPVNYGYTF. CDR3 nucleotide sequence: TGTGCCAGCAGCGTAGGCCCAGTCAACTATGGCTACACCTTC.

This clonotype appeared a few times. This could be a read error, since a much larger clone is one nucleotide away. As DNA, the CDR3 is TGTGCCAGCAGCTGCGAGTGGAAAGAATACGAGCAGTACTTC. Its protein product is CASSCEWKEYEQYF. The rearrangement links TRBV7-9 to TRBJ2-7; D is ambiguous. Germline CDR1 reads SEHNR; CDR2 reads FQNEAQ (reference sequence). V shed 4 bases and J shed 4 bases, with 14 bases lying between them. This CDR3 contains 14 residues.

Turning to this clonotype: A junction boundary mismatches the germline segment, possibly from a read error. The chain employs TRBV24-1 and TRBJ1-5, with TRBD1 matching 8 bases. Germline CDR1 is KGHDR and CDR2 is SFDVKD. There are 18 residues in the CDR3. CDR3 DNA sequence: TGTGCCACCAGTGGAGGCGGCCAGGGGGCCGCTAGCAGTCAGCCCCAGCATTTT. The encoded protein is CATSGGGQGAASSQPQHF.

Ten or more counts support this clonotype. This chain joins TRBV30 and TRBJ2-6; 9 positions match TRBD1. V dropped 7 bases and J dropped 0; count of bases not matched to a gene: 7. The CDR3 extends over 16 amino acids. In germline, CDR1 is GTSNPN, CDR2 SVGIG (reference sequence). The CDR3 sequence: CASTQGASSGANVLTF. The CDR3 bases are TGTGCCTCCACACAGGGGGCATCCTCTGGGGCCAACGTCCTGACTTTC. Drawing the rest from reference TRBV30 and TRBJ2-6, the complete variable domain is SQTIHQWPATLVQPVGSPLSLECTVEGTSNPNLYWYRQAAGRGLQLLFYSVGIGQISSEVPQNLSASRPQDRQFILSSKKLLLSDSGFYLCASTQGASSGANVLTFGAGSRLTVL.

V gene TRBV10-3 combines with J gene TRBJ1-4; no reliable D call. V lost 7 bases and J lost 2, with 8 bases in between. The CDR3 is 13 amino acids. The germline CDR1 and CDR2 sequences are ENHRY and SYGVKD. The CDR3 coding sequence is TGTGCCATCAAGGCCAGGACTAATGAAAAACTGTTTTTT. This codes for CAIKARTNEKLFF.

A few counts support this clonotype. This chain uses TRBV12-3 or TRBV12-4 with TRBJ1-5; unclear D gene. The CDR3 runs to 13 residues. V lost 6 bases, J lost 5 bases, and 11 bases lay in between. The CDR3, as DNA: TGTGCCAGCAGAAGCCAGGAGTATCAGCCCCAGCATTTT. Residues: CASRSQEYQPQHF.

This clonotype appeared many times. V and J are TRBV7-9 and TRBJ2-1; 10 bases align to TRBD1. Per germline, CDR1 SEHNR and CDR2 FQNEAQ (reference sequence). The length of the CDR3 is 15 residues. J gave up 6 bases and V 3 bases, and 5 bases lay outside the gene matches. CDR3 nucleotide sequence: TGTGCCAGCAGCTTCGCGGGACAGGGGTCCAATGAGCAGTTCTTC. Amino acid sequence: CASSFAGQGSNEQFF.

The table lists this clonotype with many counts. The V gene is TRBV6-1, the J gene TRBJ2-3; 7 bases are a match to TRBD2. The CDR3 has 16 amino acids. The V segment lost 0 bases and the J segment 5 bases; nucleotides outside the gene matches: 8. Germline CDR1 reads MNHNS; CDR2 reads SASEGT. The CDR3 coding sequence is TGTGCCAGCAGTGAAGCTCCTAACGGCGGGGGAGATACGCAGTATTTT. Protein product: CASSEAPNGGGDTQYF.

This clonotype has a handful of counts. V is TRBV7-2 and J is TRBJ2-1; D ambiguous. The J call is uncertain, as TRBJ2-7 better fits the DNA end. Germline lookup yields CDR1 SGHTA and CDR2 FQGNSA. The CDR3 extends over 13 amino acids. The chain's CDR3 is CASSLDTFREQYF. CDR3 sequence (DNA): TGTGCCAGCAGCTTAGATACATTCCGTGAGCAGTACTTC.

Worth noting for this clonotype: A much larger clone differs from this one at a single base, so this may be a read error. The CDR3 bases are TGTGCCAGCAGCTCTACCGGGGACAGGGCCTATGACTACACCTTC. Its protein product is CASSSTGDRAYDYTF. This chain links TRBV7-9 with TRBJ1-2, with TRBD1 identical over 9 bases. This CDR3 has 15 residues. The V gene's germline CDR1 is SEHNR and CDR2 FQNEAQ (reference sequence).